Following are 17 T cell receptor beta chains from one sample sequenced in a study of radiation and T cells in renal cell carcinoma (dated by TCRdb to 2020 to 2021). The meaning of the sample's time point label: blood 2 weeks post-SBRT. What the treatment or condition label conveys for this sample: 15 Gy SBRT to primary tumor, nephrectomy 4 weeks later. Libraries were prepared through the immunoSEQ multiplex PCR assay. TCRdb limited this immuneACCESS table to in-frame rearrangements with V and J called. A share of clones is missing; checked studies link under half to unresolved V genes, and the rest is unexplained. This sample lists tens of thousands of clones; around three quarters were detected once. Together, the top ten hold about 7% of the sample. The specimen comprised blood, sampled from a patient whose treatment included radiotherapy and nephrectomy. The receptors shown here come from a man in his sixties with renal cell carcinoma.

This chain uses TRBV11-2 with TRBJ2-1; D may be TRBD1 (6 bases). The V gene's germline CDR1 is SGHAT and CDR2 FQNNGV. Trimming shortened V by 3 bases and J by 0 bases, and 12 bases separated the two germline ends. This CDR3 has 16 amino acids. CDR3 sequence (DNA): TGTGCCAGCAGCTTGGTTACAGGGAGCTCCTACAATGAGCAGTTCTTC. Its translation is CASSLVTGSSYNEQFF.

The genes are TRBV30 and TRBJ2-3, with D perhaps TRBD1 (5 bases). The germline V and J ends were trimmed by 4 bases and 2 bases, with 10 bases remaining between them. This CDR3 is 13 amino acids long. The germline V gene encodes CDR1 GTSNPN and CDR2 SVGIG (reference sequence). The CDR3 sequence is CAWIPTATDTQYF. The CDR3, as DNA: TGTGCCTGGATCCCGACAGCCACAGATACGCAGTATTTT.

The chain links TRBV6-1 to TRBJ2-7; 8 bases fit TRBD1. CDR1 and CDR2 from the germline V gene are MNHNS and SASEGT. This CDR3 comprises 17 residues. With 0 bases clipped from V and 1 base from J, the junction kept 8 bases outside the gene matches. CDR3 residues: CASSEARATGVSYEQYV. In nucleotides, the CDR3 is TGTGCCAGCAGTGAAGCGCGCGCGACAGGGGTTTCCTACGAGCAGTACGTC.

This chain joins TRBV19 and TRBJ1-5; D remains unclear. The CDR3 contains 12 residues. V was pared by 0 bases and J by 9 bases, with 6 bases between. CDR1 is LNHDA and CDR2 is SQIVND in the germline V gene (reference sequence). CDR3 amino acids: CASSIDRRPQHF. CDR3 coding DNA: TGTGCCAGTAGTATAGATAGAAGGCCCCAGCATTTT.

The chain recombines TRBV18 with TRBJ1-1; no reliable D call. The CDR3 spans 11 residues. Germline CDR1 is KGHSH and CDR2 is LQKENI. CDR3 loop: CETRENTEAFF. For the CDR3, the DNA is TGTGAAACCCGGGAGAACACTGAAGCTTTCTTT.

J is TRBJ2-1 and V is TRBV25-1, with 7 bases identical to TRBD1. CDR1 MGHDK and CDR2 SYGVNS come from the germline V gene. The CDR3 length is 18 residues. V trimming: 1 base; J trimming: 0 bases; junction bases outside the gene matches: 9. The CDR3 nucleotides read TGTGCCAGCAGTGAATTAGGGACAGCACTGAGCTCCTACAATGAGCAGTTCTTC. It codes for CASSELGTALSSYNEQFF.

This sequence joins TRBV9 and TRBJ2-3; tentative D call: TRBD2 (6 bases). V lost 0 bases and J lost 2, with 16 bases in between. CDR1 is SGDLS, CDR2 YYNGEE, per germline. CDR3 size: 17 residues. The DNA for the CDR3 is TGTGCCAGCAGCGTAGGCCTAGCCGGGGGACTCACAGATACGCAGTATTTT. This translates into CASSVGLAGGLTDTQYF.

This clone was seen only a few times. The chain combines TRBV19 with TRBJ2-2; TRBD2 might be the D (7 bases). Deletions cut 8 bases from V and 2 bases from J, with 18 bases between. Germline assignment: CDR1 LNHDA and CDR2 SQIVND (reference sequence). The CDR3 totals 16 residues. CDR3 coding DNA: TGTGCCAGTGCCTTGGTGCGGGGGCGAAACACCGGGGAGCTGTTTTTT. Its translation is CASALVRGRNTGELFF.

V and J are TRBV5-6 and TRBJ1-2; D might be TRBD1 (5 bases). The CDR3 loop spans 11 amino acids. V was shortened by 7 bases and J by 4 bases, with 8 bases between the two germline ends. CDR1 is SGHDT, CDR2 YYEEEE, per germline. CDR3 in DNA: TGTGCCAGCCATGGGGGCTATGGCTACACCTTC. Encoded protein: CASHGGYGYTF.

The chain employs TRBV6-1 and TRBJ2-7; no firm D call. Germline CDR1 MNHNS, CDR2 SASEGT. Trimming left V 8 bases short and J 3 bases short, with 17 bases between. This CDR3 is built from 14 residues. CDR3: CASGAFRQSYEQYF. The CDR3 region has the DNA TGTGCCAGCGGTGCCTTCCGGCAGAGCTACGAGCAGTACTTC.

This chain uses TRBV7-9 with TRBJ2-7, with D perhaps matching TRBD1 or TRBD2 (5 bases each). From germline, CDR1 is SEHNR and CDR2 FQNEAQ (reference sequence). This CDR3 is 15 amino acids long. Trimming pared 2 bases from V and 3 bases from J, leaving 14 bases between. In nucleotides, the CDR3 is TGTGCCAGCAGCTTAAACGGGACGGTTATCTACGAGCAGTACGTC. It yields the protein CASSLNGTVIYEQYV.

V gene TRBV19 combines with J gene TRBJ1-4; D is ambiguous. CDR3 length: 14 residues. Trimming removed 3 bases from V and 0 bases from J, with 5 bases in between. The germline gives CDR1 LNHDA, CDR2 SQIVND (reference sequence). The CDR3 sequence: CASSMMATNEKLFF. CDR3 nucleotide sequence: TGTGCCAGTAGTATGATGGCAACTAATGAAAAACTGTTTTTT.

The genes are TRBV6-1 and TRBJ1-6; 7 bases agree with TRBD1. There are 17 residues in the CDR3. Germline trimming cut 3 bases from V and 0 bases from J; bases unmatched to any gene: 5. Germline V CDR1 and CDR2: MNHNS, SASEGT. The CDR3 reads CASSDPTGSSYNSPLHF. For the CDR3, the DNA is TGTGCCAGCAGTGACCCGACAGGGAGCTCCTATAATTCACCCCTCCACTTT.

This chain joins TRBV7-2 and TRBJ2-5; D is unresolved. V was cut by 4 bases and J by 2 bases, with 14 bases left in between. The length of the CDR3 is 15 residues. CDR1 and CDR2 from the germline V gene are SGHTA and FQGNSA. Here the CDR3 reads CASSSPLVGQETQYF. CDR3 DNA: TGTGCCAGCAGCTCCCCCTTGGTCGGGCAAGAGACCCAGTACTTC.

The chain joins TRBV27 to TRBJ1-2; TRBD1 matches at 7 bases. CDR3 size: 13 residues. V lost 7 bases, J lost 2 bases, and 4 bases stayed unmatched. CDR1 and CDR2 (germline): MNHEY, SMNVEV (reference sequence). CDR3 sequence: CASKLTGNYGYTF. The DNA for the CDR3 is TGTGCCAGCAAACTGACAGGGAACTATGGCTACACCTTC.

This chain joins TRBV5-1 and TRBJ1-4; D is perhaps TRBD1 (5 bases). Germline V CDR1 and CDR2: SGHRS, YFSETQ. CDR3 length: 16 residues. V lost 2 bases and J lost 8, with 19 bases in between. The DNA of the CDR3 is TGCGCCAGCAGCTTAAGACCCGGACAAGGAGGAGAAAAACTGTTTTTT. Its translation: CASSLRPGQGGEKLFF. Variable domain in full (rest from reference TRBV5-1 and TRBJ1-4): KAGVTQTPRYLIKTRGQQVTLSCSPISGHRSVSWYQQTPGQGLQFLFEYFSETQRNKGNFPGRFSGRQFSNSRSEMNVSTLELGDSALYLCASSLRPGQGGEKLFFGSGTQLSVL.

The V call is TRBV7-9, the J call TRBJ1-2, with D perhaps TRBD1 (6 bases). Germline assignment: CDR1 SEHNR and CDR2 FQNEAQ (reference sequence). V dropped 3 bases and J dropped 4 bases, with 6 bases sitting between them. The CDR3 runs 12 residues. The CDR3: CASSLDSYGYTF. CDR3 nucleotides: TGTGCCAGCAGCTTGGACAGCTATGGCTACACCTTC.